These T cell receptor beta chains were read from a single sample in a study of PD-1 blockade in mismatch repair-deficient tumors. Measured with immunoSEQ multiplex PCR; TCRdb has only the in-frame clones, and not every one. The sample holds tens of thousands of clones, 78% seen once. Sequenced material: peripheral blood, taken 2 weeks after starting pembrolizumab. These receptor sequences come from an adult with mismatch repair-deficient cancer. Each CDR3 is given with its conserved first and last residue. A D gene is named only where the DNA matches it firmly. Expanded clones are given a class, and other clones once, few, many or no size at all.

>TRBV10-3|.|.|TRBJ2-6
TGTGCCATCGAGGCCAGGGCTGGGGCCAACGTCCTGACTTTC
CAIEARAGANVLTF
>TRBV7-2|.|.|TRBJ1-1
TGTGCCAGCAGCTTTCTTAACACTCCAGGGGCCACTGAAGCTTTCTTT
CASSFLNTPGATEAFF
>TRBV7-9|.|TRBD1|TRBJ2-7
TGTGCCAGCAGCTTAGTAGGGACAGGTACCCACGAGCAGTACTTC
CASSLVGTGTHEQYF
>TRBV7-6|.|TRBD2|TRBJ2-5
TGTGCCAGCAGCTTTCCGGCGGGACTACAAGAGACCCAGTACTTC
CASSFPAGLQETQYF
>TRBV2|.|TRBD2|TRBJ2-1
TGTGCCAGCAGTGAATTACTAGCGGGAGTGGATGAGCAGTTCTTC
CASSELLAGVDEQFF
>TRBV29-1|once|.|TRBJ2-3
TGCAGCGTTACCACCTCGGGCACAGATACGCAGTATTTT
CSVTTSGTDTQYF
>TRBV7-2|.|.|TRBJ2-7
TGTGCCAGCAGCTTAGGGGGAGTGGCCCAACGATGGCAGTACTTC
CASSLGGVAQRWQYF
>TRBV11-3|.|.|TRBJ1-1
TGTGCCAGCAGCTTAGTTGGCCAGTCCGAAGCTTTCTTT
CASSLVGQSEAFF
>TRBV27|.|.|TRBJ1-4
TGTGCCAGCAGTCCTTCAACTAATGAAAAACTGTTTTTT
CASSPSTNEKLFF
>TRBV5-5|.|.|TRBJ1-1
TGTGCCAGCAGCTTGATAAAAGCTTTCTTT
CASSLIKAFF
>TRBV9|.|.|TRBJ1-2
TGTGCCAGCAGCGTTGGGGGCGAGTCTCGGGCTACCTTC
CASSVGGESRATF
>TRBV30|once|.|TRBJ1-1
TGTGCCTGGAGCATAGGGGGGAACACTGAAGCTTTCTTT
CAWSIGGNTEAFF
>TRBV6-6|.|.|TRBJ2-7
TGTGCCAGCAGCCCTGACAGGAACTACGAGCAGTACTTC
CASSPDRNYEQYF
>TRBV28|once|TRBD1|TRBJ1-5
TGTGCCAGCAGTTTCCCGGGACAGGGGGTAGTCGGGTATGATCAGCCCCAGCATTTT
CASSFPGQGVVGYDQPQHF
>TRBV5-4|.|TRBD1|TRBJ1-2
TGTGCCAGCAGCCCTAGGACAGGGGACTATGGCTACACCTTC
CASSPRTGDYGYTF
>TRBV25-1|few|.|TRBJ1-2
TGTGCCAGCAGTGAACCGGGAACCTATGGCTACACCTTC
CASSEPGTYGYTF
>TRBV27|.|TRBD1|TRBJ2-1
TGTGCCACCGCGGGACAGGGGGCCTACAATGAGCAGTTCTTC
CATAGQGAYNEQFF
>TRBV5-6|.|.|TRBJ2-6
TGTGCCAGCAGCTTGGCGGGGTCCGGGGCCAACGTCCTGACTTTC
CASSLAGSGANVLTF
>TRBV10-3|.|TRBD1|TRBJ1-3
TGTGCCATCAGTGACCCCTTCCGGGACAGGGGAGATGACACCATATATTTT
CAISDPFRDRGDDTIYF
>TRBV10-3|.|TRBD1|TRBJ1-2
TGTGCCATCACTACACAGGGGGACTATGGCTACACCTTC
CAITTQGDYGYTF
>TRBV9|few|.|TRBJ2-1
TGTGCCAGCAGCCCCGGGCTAGCCTTCAATGAGCAGTTCTTC
CASSPGLAFNEQFF
>TRBV18|.|.|TRBJ2-7
TGTGCCAGCTCACCGTTTTTGGCGGGTGGTACCTACGAGCAGTACTTC
CASSPFLAGGTYEQYF
>TRBV30|.|.|TRBJ1-2
TGTGCCTGGAGTTCAGGGCCGGAGGTAGGCTACACCTTC
CAWSSGPEVGYTF
>TRBV5-4|.|.|TRBJ2-1
TGTGCCAGCAGCTTGGGGGGCGGGGAGTACAATGAGCAGTTCTTC
CASSLGGGEYNEQFF
>TRBV9|.|.|TRBJ2-1
TGTGCCAGCGCGGAGGGAAACTACAATGAGCAGTTCTTC
CASAEGNYNEQFF
>TRBV10-3|medium-sized|.|TRBJ2-7
TGTGCCACGCAGGGTCAGGAGCAGTACTTC
CATQGQEQYF
>TRBV19|.|.|TRBJ1-4
TGTGCCAGTAGTTTAGACAGATTAGGAGATGAAAAACTGTTTTTT
CASSLDRLGDEKLFF
>TRBV4-2|.|TRBD2|TRBJ2-1
TGTGCCAGCAGCGCTCAGAGAAATAGCGGGACTGTGTTCTTC
CASSAQRNSGTVFF
>TRBV5-1|.|TRBD1|TRBJ1-3
TGCGCCAGCAGCTTGGAGACAGGGATCTCTGGAAACACCATATATTTT
CASSLETGISGNTIYF
>TRBV19|few|TRBD1|TRBJ1-5
TGTGCCAGTACTAAGGGGGCTGAGGGCAATCAGCCCCAGCATTTT
CASTKGAEGNQPQHF
>TRBV5-1|.|.|TRBJ2-2
TGCGCCAGCAGCTTGGCCGCGGGTGGCGGGGAGCTGTTTTTT
CASSLAAGGGELFF
>TRBV11-3|.|TRBD2|TRBJ2-5
TGTGCCAGCAGCATACCGGGACTAGCGGGAGAGACCCAGTACTTC
CASSIPGLAGETQYF
>TRBV7-6|.|.|TRBJ2-2
TGTGCCAGCAGCAGGACCCAGGGATTCGGCACCGGGGAGCTGTTTTTT
CASSRTQGFGTGELFF
>TRBV5-1|.|.|TRBJ2-2
TGCGCCAGCACCCCCAGGGGACCGAACACCGGGGAGCTGTTTTTT
CASTPRGPNTGELFF
>TRBV7-9|once|.|TRBJ1-5
TGTGCCAGCAGCGCCCGGGGGACGGGCAATCAGCCCCAGCATTTT
CASSARGTGNQPQHF